This TCR beta chain was observed in a study of glioma-infiltrating T cells after dendritic cell vaccination. The wider study: Monocyte-derived dendritic cells, cultured approximately 7 days with IL-4 and GM-CSF, were pulsed with autologous tumor lysate. Study-level findings and limits: Survival was not directly related to TCR clonality in these patients.

Germline CDR1 reads MDHEN; CDR2 reads SYDVKM. Trimming removed 5 bases from V and 7 bases from J; junction bases left unmatched: 9. The CDR3 consists of 14 residues. Notes on this clone: Antigen specificity is unknown.

Clones were sequenced by immunoSEQ multiplex PCR, and TCRdb holds only the in-frame ones, with some missing. The sample consists of tens of thousands of clones, approximately 78% of them appearing once. This receptor was obtained from a human donor with glioblastoma. The chain combines TRBV28 with TRBJ1-2; TRBD1 agrees at 8 bases. The sequenced sample was blood, obtained before dendritic cell vaccination. The CDR3 spells CASSPPDRVGGYTF. The CDR3 DNA sequence: TGTGCCAGCAGTCCACCGGACAGGGTAGGTGGCTACACCTTC.